Listed below are T cell receptor beta chains from one sample, sequenced in a study of T cells after posttransplantation cyclophosphamide. This table comes from immunoSEQ multiplex PCR, and its TCRdb copy is limited to in-frame clones, with some not included. The sample includes 45,000 to 65,000 clones, 90% to 95% seen only once; the top ten take around 3%. The specimen sequenced was PBMCs. These TCRs come from a woman aged 25 to 39 in good health and a related stem cell transplant donor. The CDR3 runs from the conserved cysteine through the conserved F or W. The D gene is left open where the match is weak. Size is omitted from some rows. Given values are once, few, many or a class for expanded clones.

- - TRBJ2-7 TRBV5-5 CASSLPSYEQYF TGTGCCAGCAGCTTACCCAGCTACGAGCAGTACTTC
- - TRBJ1-3 TRBV28 CASSTPWGGSGNTIYF TGTGCCAGCTCAACACCTTGGGGGGGATCAGGAAACACCATATATTTT
TRBD2 few TRBJ2-5 TRBV5-1 CASSYILAGQETQYF TGCGCCAGCAGCTACATTCTAGCGGGGCAAGAGACCCAGTACTTC
TRBD1 few TRBJ1-1 TRBV5-1 CASSLGGTVYEAFF TGCGCCAGCAGCTTGGGGGGGACAGTTTATGAAGCTTTCTTT
TRBD1 - TRBJ1-2 TRBV30 CAWSPKGQGEIGYTF TGTGCCTGGAGTCCTAAGGGACAGGGTGAAATCGGCTACACCTTC
- - TRBJ2-3 TRBV2 CASKELVSTDTQYF TGTGCCAGCAAAGAACTGGTTAGCACAGATACGCAGTATTTT
TRBD1 - TRBJ1-5 TRBV2 CASSDRGRNQPQHF TGTGCCAGCAGTGACAGGGGGCGAAATCAGCCCCAGCATTTT
TRBD1 - TRBJ1-2 TRBV6-5 CASSRAGGGYGYTF TGTGCCAGCAGTCGCGCAGGGGGTGGCTATGGCTACACCTTC
- - TRBJ1-1 TRBV28 CASPSSRDMRNTNTEAFF TGTGCCAGTCCTTCCTCGCGCGATATGAGGAATACGAACACTGAAGCTTTCTTT
TRBD2 - TRBJ2-1 TRBV11-3 CASSLSGLASNEQFF TGTGCCAGCAGCTTATCAGGACTAGCTAGCAATGAGCAGTTCTTC
- - TRBJ1-1 TRBV7-2 CASSIVGLEAFF TGTGCCAGCAGCATCGTTGGGCTTGAAGCTTTCTTT
- - TRBJ2-5 TRBV28 CASSFLQGSETQYF TGTGCCAGCAGTTTTTTACAGGGTTCGGAGACCCAGTACTTC
- - TRBJ1-4 TRBV28 CASSLASQGHEKLFF TGTGCCAGCAGCCTAGCGAGCCAAGGGCATGAAAAACTGTTTTTT
- - TRBJ1-6 TRBV7-2 CASSPKTGQSSYNSPLHF TGTGCCAGCAGCCCGAAGACCGGACAGAGCTCCTATAATTCACCCCTCCACTTT
- - TRBJ2-7 TRBV4-3 CASSLSQGREQYF TGCGCCAGCAGCTTATCCCAGGGGCGCGAGCAGTACTTC
- - TRBJ1-1 TRBV19 CASSIENRVITEAFF TGTGCCAGTAGTATAGAGAACAGGGTAATCACTGAAGCTTTCTTT
- - TRBJ1-2 TRBV7-9 CASSFGEQGLYGYTF TGTGCCAGCAGCTTTGGAGAACAGGGACTATATGGCTACACCTTC
TRBD1 - TRBJ1-2 TRBV6-1 CASSGFMGTGGTYGYTF TGTGCCAGCAGTGGCTTTATGGGGACAGGGGGGACCTATGGCTACACCTTC
TRBD1 - TRBJ1-1 TRBV18 CASSPGTGSIVGAFF TGTGCCAGCTCACCGGGGACAGGGAGTATTGTGGGAGCTTTCTTT
TRBD2 - TRBJ2-1 TRBV19 CASSIGAGEGNEQFF TGTGCCAGTAGTATAGGGGCGGGGGAGGGCAATGAGCAGTTCTTC
TRBD1 - TRBJ2-1 TRBV19 CASAGTGQVNEQFF TGTGCCAGTGCCGGGACAGGGCAGGTCAATGAGCAGTTCTTC
TRBD2 once TRBJ2-5 TRBV28 CASSFGGLAVSLQETQYF TGTGCCAGCAGTTTTGGTGGACTAGCGGTTTCACTCCAAGAGACCCAGTACTTC
TRBD1 - TRBJ1-2 TRBV7-2 CASSLGGGTGRYGYTF TGTGCCAGCAGCTTAGGAGGCGGGACAGGGCGTTATGGCTACACCTTC
- - TRBJ2-6 TRBV11-2 CASSLRVASLSGANVLTF TGTGCCAGCAGCTTAAGGGTAGCTAGCCTCTCTGGGGCCAACGTCCTGACTTTC
TRBD2 - TRBJ2-3 TRBV6-6 CASRDSGGATDTQYF TGTGCCAGCAGGGATAGCGGGGGGGCCACAGATACGCAGTATTTT
- - TRBJ2-7 TRBV7-9 CASSFTRYEQYF TGTGCCAGCAGCTTTACTAGGTACGAGCAGTACTTC
TRBD1 medium-sized TRBJ2-7 TRBV4-2 CASSQARQGAAYEQYF TGTGCCAGCAGCCAAGCTCGGCAGGGGGCGGCCTACGAGCAGTACTTC
- - TRBJ2-1 TRBV6-5 CASTKGTWDEQFF TGTGCCAGCACCAAAGGGACTTGGGATGAGCAGTTCTTC
- few TRBJ2-5 TRBV9 CASRRTEQETQYF TGTGCCAGCAGGCGGACTGAGCAAGAGACCCAGTACTTC
- - TRBJ1-3 TRBV7-6 CASSLGQDGNTIYF TGTGCCAGCAGCTTAGGACAGGATGGAAACACCATATATTTT
- - TRBJ2-4 TRBV5-8 CASSYGGTKNIQYF TGTGCCAGCAGCTATGGGGGCACCAAAAACATTCAGTACTTC
TRBD1 - TRBJ1-2 TRBV9 CASSVAGQTNYGYTF TGTGCCAGCAGCGTAGCGGGACAGACAAACTATGGCTACACCTTC
- - TRBJ1-5 TRBV19 CASSMGRAYQPQHF TGTGCCAGTAGTATGGGCAGGGCGTATCAGCCCCAGCATTTT
- - TRBJ1-1 TRBV4-2 CASSHSPRGTEAFF TGTGCCAGCAGCCACTCCCCCAGGGGCACTGAAGCTTTCTTT
- - TRBJ1-2 TRBV25-1 CASSEWGLGYGYTF TGTGCCAGCAGTGAATGGGGGCTTGGCTATGGCTACACCTTC
- - TRBJ1-5 TRBV19 CASSARHHSNQPQHF TGTGCCAGTAGTGCGAGACACCATAGCAATCAGCCCCAGCATTTT
- - TRBJ1-4 TRBV27 CASSLRRVRATFEKLFF TGTGCCAGCAGTTTGCGACGAGTCAGGGCCACATTTGAAAAACTGTTTTTT
- - TRBJ1-5 TRBV7-8 CASRLGASNQPQHF TGTGCCAGCAGGTTAGGCGCTAGCAATCAGCCCCAGCATTTT
- - TRBJ1-2 TRBV25-1 CASSENPNQGIDYGYTF TGTGCCAGCAGTGAAAACCCTAATCAGGGGATTGATTATGGCTACACCTTC
TRBD2 - TRBJ2-3 TRBV4-2 CASSQDSGTSGGEADTQYF TGTGCCAGCAGCCAAGATAGTGGGACTAGCGGGGGGGAGGCAGATACGCAGTATTTT
TRBD2 - TRBJ2-5 TRBV7-2 CASSLAVTAGQETQYF TGTGCCAGCAGCTTAGCGGTAACAGCGGGGCAAGAGACCCAGTACTTC
- - TRBJ1-5 TRBV6-1 CASLGQPQHF TGTGCCAGCCTGGGCCAGCCCCAGCATTTT
TRBD1 - TRBJ2-7 TRBV2 CASPPGRDRASYEQYF TGTGCCAGCCCCCCAGGCAGGGACAGGGCCTCCTACGAGCAGTACTTC
- - TRBJ1-1 TRBV18 CASSPSSGIGAFF TGTGCCAGCTCACCAAGCTCCGGGATCGGTGCTTTCTTT
- - TRBJ2-7 TRBV27 CASSLKTRGLVPLTEQYF TGTGCCAGCAGTCTCAAGACGCGGGGGCTCGTCCCTCTTACCGAGCAGTACTTC
TRBD2 - TRBJ2-3 TRBV9 CASRASGGAQYF TGTGCCAGCAGGGCTAGCGGGGGAGCGCAGTATTTT
- - TRBJ2-3 TRBV28 CASSLLARSTHTQYF TGTGCCAGCAGTTTATTGGCTAGAAGCACGCATACGCAGTATTTT
TRBD1 - TRBJ1-2 TRBV7-9 CASSSTGTGINYGYTF TGTGCCAGCAGCTCAACCGGGACAGGGATAAACTATGGCTACACCTTC
TRBD1 - TRBJ1-2 TRBV9 CASSMGQGNYGYTF TGTGCCAGCAGCATGGGACAGGGGAACTATGGCTACACCTTC
- - TRBJ1-2 TRBV19 CASHILQPTGTHYGYTF TGTGCCAGCCATATCCTCCAACCAACAGGGACCCATTATGGCTACACCTTC
- - TRBJ2-7 TRBV14 CASSLSGVDYEQYF -
TRBD1 - TRBJ2-5 TRBV6-6 CASSYGTGAGETQYF TGTGCCAGCAGTTACGGGACAGGGGCGGGAGAGACCCAGTACTTC
TRBD2 - TRBJ2-5 TRBV2 CASRGLLGLAGGPGQETQYF TGTGCCAGCAGGGGGCTTCTAGGACTAGCGGGGGGGCCAGGGCAAGAGACCCAGTACTTC
TRBD1 - TRBJ1-1 TRBV7-8 CASSRVGGQRSTEAFF TGTGCCAGCAGCCGGGTCGGGGGACAGAGGTCCACTGAAGCTTTCTTT
TRBD1 once TRBJ2-7 TRBV7-2 CASSPGTGGREQYF TGTGCCAGCAGCCCCGGGACAGGGGGCCGCGAGCAGTACTTC